This T cell receptor delta chain originates from a study of gamma-delta T cells after stem cell transplantation (dated by TCRdb to 2016 to 2017). Worth noting for this clone: Its antigen is currently not known. Given a far larger clone just one base away, this is likely a sequencing read error. This sample also contains other DNA sequences that code for the same CDR3.

Library preparation employed RT-PCR. The instrument was an Illumina MiSeq. Clonotypes were called again by TCRdb from the public reads via CATT, and duplicate nucleotide sequences were then merged into one entry. The sample table shows about 700 delta-chain clones, and around 5% are seen once. The ten top clones hold roughly 74% of the sample. This TCR was sampled from a human donor. It is not recorded whose cells these are; they may come from a transplant donor. Sequencing used gamma-delta T cells.

The DNA reads as follows: TGTGCCTGTGACTTACTACTGGGTGACGACACCGATAAACTCATCTTT. Its translation is CACDLLLGDDTDKLIF. The rearrangement combines TRDV2 with TRDJ1; TRDD3 is a possible D gene, resting on 6 matching bases. V lost 3 bases and J lost 0 bases; the stretch between them is 16 bases long. The cysteine opens and the phenylalanine closes a CDR3 of 16 amino acids. CDR3 DNA is the only sequence kept; it has 48 bases, read in frame from the first base. CDR1 is given as GEAIGNYY and CDR2 as EKD, both from the germline V gene.